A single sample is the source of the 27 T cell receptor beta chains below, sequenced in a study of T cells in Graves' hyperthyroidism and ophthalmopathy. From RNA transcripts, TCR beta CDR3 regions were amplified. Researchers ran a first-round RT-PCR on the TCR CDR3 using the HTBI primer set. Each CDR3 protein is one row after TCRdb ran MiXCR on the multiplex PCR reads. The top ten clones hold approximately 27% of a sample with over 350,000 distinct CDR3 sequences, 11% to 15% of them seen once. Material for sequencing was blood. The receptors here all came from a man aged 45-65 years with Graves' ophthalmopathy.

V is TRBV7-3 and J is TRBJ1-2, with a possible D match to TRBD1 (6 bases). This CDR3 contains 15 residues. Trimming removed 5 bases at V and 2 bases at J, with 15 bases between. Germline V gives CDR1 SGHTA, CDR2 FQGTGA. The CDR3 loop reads CASSAAPGHNYGYTF. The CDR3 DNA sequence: TGTGCCAGCAGCGCAGCCCCGGGACACAACTATGGCTACACCTTC.

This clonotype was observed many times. The CDR3 DNA reads TGTGCCAGCAGCTTATTAACAGGCGGGAGCTCCTACAATGAGCAGTTCTTC. Translated: CASSLLTGGSSYNEQFF. The chain recombines TRBV11-3 with TRBJ2-1; 7 bases agree with TRBD2. With 2 bases clipped from V and 0 bases from J, the junction kept 7 bases outside the gene matches. This CDR3 has 17 residues. The germline CDR1 and CDR2 sequences are SGHNT and YENEEA.

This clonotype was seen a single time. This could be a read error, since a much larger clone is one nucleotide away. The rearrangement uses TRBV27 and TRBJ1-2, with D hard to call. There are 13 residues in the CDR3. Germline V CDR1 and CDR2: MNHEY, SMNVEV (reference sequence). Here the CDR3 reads CANSWRANYGYTF. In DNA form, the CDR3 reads TGTGCCAACAGTTGGAGGGCTAACTATGGCTACACCTTC.

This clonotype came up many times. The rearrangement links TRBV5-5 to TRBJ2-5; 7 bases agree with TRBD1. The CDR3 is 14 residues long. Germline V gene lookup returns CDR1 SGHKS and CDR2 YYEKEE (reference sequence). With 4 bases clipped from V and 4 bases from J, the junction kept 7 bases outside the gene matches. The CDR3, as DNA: TGTGCCAGCAGCCCGCGGACAGGTCGAGAGACCCAGTACTTC. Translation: CASSPRTGRETQYF. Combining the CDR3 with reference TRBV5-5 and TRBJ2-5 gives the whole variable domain DAGVTQSPTHLIKTRGQQVTLRCSPISGHKSVSWYQQVLGQGPQFIFQYYEKEERGRGNFPDRFSARQFPNYSSELNVNALLLGDSALYLCASSPRTGRETQYFGPGTRLLVL.

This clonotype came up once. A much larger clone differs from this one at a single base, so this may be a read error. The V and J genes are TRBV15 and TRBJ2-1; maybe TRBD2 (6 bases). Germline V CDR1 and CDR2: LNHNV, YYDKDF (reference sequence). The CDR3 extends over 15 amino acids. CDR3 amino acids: CTTSNRVAVYNEQFF. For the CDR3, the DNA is TGTACCACCAGCAACCGGGTAGCGGTATACAATGAGCAGTTCTTC.

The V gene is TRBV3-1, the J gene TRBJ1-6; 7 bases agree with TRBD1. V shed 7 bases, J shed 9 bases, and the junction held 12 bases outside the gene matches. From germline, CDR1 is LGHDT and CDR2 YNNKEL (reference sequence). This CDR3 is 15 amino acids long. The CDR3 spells CASTPQGTDSSPLHF. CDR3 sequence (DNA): TGTGCCAGCACCCCACAGGGGACAGACAGTTCACCCCTCCACTTT.

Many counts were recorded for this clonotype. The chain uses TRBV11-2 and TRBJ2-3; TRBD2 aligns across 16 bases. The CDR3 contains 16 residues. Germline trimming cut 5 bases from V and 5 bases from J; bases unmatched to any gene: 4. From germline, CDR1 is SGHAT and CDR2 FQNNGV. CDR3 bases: TGTGCCAGCAGCCCGGGACTAGCGGGAGGGTTAGATACGCAGTATTTT. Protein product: CASSPGLAGGLDTQYF.

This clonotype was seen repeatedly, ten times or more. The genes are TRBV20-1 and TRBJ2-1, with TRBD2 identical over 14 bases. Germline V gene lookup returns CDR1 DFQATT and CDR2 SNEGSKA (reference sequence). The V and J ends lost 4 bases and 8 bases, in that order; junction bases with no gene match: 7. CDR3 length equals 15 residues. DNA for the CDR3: TGCAGTGCTACCATGACTAGCGGGAGGGCCGATGAGCAGTTCTTC. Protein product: CSATMTSGRADEQFF.

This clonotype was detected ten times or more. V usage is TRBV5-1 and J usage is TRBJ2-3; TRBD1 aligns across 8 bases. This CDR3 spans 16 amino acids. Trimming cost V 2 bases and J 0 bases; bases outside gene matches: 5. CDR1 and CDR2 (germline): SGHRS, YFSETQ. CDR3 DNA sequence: TGCGCCAGCAGCTTCCGGGGACAGGATAGCACAGATACGCAGTATTTT. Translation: CASSFRGQDSTDTQYF.

The CDR3 protein is CASSPQGWEEQFF. The DNA of the CDR3 is TGTGCCAGCAGCCCACAGGGGTGGGAGGAGCAGTTCTTC. The genes are TRBV5-4 and TRBJ2-1, with 7 positions matching TRBD1. Germline trimming cut 4 bases from V and 10 bases from J; bases unmatched to any gene: 8. The CDR3 consists of 13 residues. Germline V gene sequence: CDR1 SGHNT, CDR2 YYREEE (reference sequence).

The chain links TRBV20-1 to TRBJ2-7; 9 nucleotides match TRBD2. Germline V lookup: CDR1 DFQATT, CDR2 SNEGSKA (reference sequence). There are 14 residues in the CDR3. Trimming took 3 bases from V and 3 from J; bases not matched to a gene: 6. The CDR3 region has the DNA TGCAGTGCTAGGGCGACTAGCGGTGACTACGAGCAGTACTTC. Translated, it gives CSARATSGDYEQYF.

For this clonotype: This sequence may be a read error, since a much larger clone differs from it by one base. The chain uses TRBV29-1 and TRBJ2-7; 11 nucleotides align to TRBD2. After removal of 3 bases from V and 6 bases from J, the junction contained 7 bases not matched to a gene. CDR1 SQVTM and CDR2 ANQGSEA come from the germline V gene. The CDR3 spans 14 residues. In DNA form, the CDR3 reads TGCAGCGTTGATTATAGCGGGAGGGCCACCGAGCAGTACTTC. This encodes CSVDYSGRATEQYF.

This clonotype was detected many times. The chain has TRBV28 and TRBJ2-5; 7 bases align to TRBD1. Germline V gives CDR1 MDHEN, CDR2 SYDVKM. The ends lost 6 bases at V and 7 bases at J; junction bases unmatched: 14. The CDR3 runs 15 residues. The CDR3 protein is CASSTGQDRVGTQYF. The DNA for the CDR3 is TGTGCCAGCAGCACAGGACAGGATAGAGTTGGGACCCAGTACTTC.

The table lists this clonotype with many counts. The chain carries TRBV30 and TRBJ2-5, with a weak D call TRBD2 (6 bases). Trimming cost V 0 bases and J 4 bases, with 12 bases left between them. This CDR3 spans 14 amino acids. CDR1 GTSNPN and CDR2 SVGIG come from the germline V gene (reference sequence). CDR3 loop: CAWSVDGSGETQYF. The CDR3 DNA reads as TGTGCCTGGAGTGTGGACGGGAGCGGAGAGACCCAGTACTTC.

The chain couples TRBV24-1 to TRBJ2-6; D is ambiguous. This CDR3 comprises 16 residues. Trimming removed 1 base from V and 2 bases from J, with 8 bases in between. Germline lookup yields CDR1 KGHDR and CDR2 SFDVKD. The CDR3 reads CATSDFARTGANVLTF. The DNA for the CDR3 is TGTGCCACCAGTGATTTTGCCAGGACTGGGGCCAACGTCCTGACTTTC.

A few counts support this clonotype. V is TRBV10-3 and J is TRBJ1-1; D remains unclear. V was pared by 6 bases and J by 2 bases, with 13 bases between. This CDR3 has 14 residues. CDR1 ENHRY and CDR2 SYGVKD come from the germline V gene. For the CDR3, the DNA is TGTGCCATCAGGCGCCTCGGGGATAACACTGAAGCTTTCTTT. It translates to CAIRRLGDNTEAFF.

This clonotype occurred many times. CDR3: CSAFYRTNQPQHF. The DNA for the CDR3 is TGCAGTGCCTTTTACAGGACCAATCAGCCCCAGCATTTT. J is TRBJ1-5 and V is TRBV20-1; the D gene is possibly TRBD1 (5 bases). The V and J ends lost 6 bases and 3 bases respectively, with 12 bases between them. Germline-derived CDR1 and CDR2 are DFQATT and SNEGSKA (reference sequence). This CDR3 is 13 amino acids long.

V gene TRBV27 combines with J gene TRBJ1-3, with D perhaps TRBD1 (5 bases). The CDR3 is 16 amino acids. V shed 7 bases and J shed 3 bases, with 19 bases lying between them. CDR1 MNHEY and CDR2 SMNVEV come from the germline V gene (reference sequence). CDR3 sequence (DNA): TGTGCCAGCAAGAAAAGGTGGGGCGGAAGTGGAAACACCATATATTTT. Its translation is CASKKRWGGSGNTIYF.

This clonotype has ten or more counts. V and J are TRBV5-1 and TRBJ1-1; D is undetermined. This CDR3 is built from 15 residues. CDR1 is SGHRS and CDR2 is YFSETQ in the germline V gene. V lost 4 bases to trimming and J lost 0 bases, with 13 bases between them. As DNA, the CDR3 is TGCGCCAGCAGCACCGGTAGACCCATGAACACTGAAGCTTTCTTT. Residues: CASSTGRPMNTEAFF.

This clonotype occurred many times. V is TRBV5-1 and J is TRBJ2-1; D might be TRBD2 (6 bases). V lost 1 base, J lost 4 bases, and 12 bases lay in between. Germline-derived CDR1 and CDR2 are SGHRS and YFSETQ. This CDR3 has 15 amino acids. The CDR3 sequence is CASSLTGTPYNEQFF. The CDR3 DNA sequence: TGCGCCAGCAGCTTGACCGGGACTCCGTACAATGAGCAGTTCTTC.

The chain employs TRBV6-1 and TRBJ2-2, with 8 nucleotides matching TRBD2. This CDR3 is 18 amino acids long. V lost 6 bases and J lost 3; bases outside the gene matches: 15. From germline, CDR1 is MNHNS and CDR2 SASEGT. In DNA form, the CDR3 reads TGTGCCAGCAGAGATACCCCGGGAGGGCTCGGGGACACCGGGGAGCTGTTTTTT. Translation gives CASRDTPGGLGDTGELFF.

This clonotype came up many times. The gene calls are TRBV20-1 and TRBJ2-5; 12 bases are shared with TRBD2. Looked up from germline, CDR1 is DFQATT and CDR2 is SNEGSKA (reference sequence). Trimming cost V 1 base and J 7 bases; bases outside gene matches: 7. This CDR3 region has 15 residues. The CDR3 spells CSARGLAGAPGTQYF. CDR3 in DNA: TGCAGTGCTAGAGGACTAGCGGGAGCTCCAGGGACCCAGTACTTC.

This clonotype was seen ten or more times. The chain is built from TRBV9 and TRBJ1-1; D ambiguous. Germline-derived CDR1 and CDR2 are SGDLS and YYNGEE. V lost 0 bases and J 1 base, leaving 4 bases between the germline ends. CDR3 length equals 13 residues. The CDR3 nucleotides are TGTGCCAGCAGCGTAGAAGAGAACACTGAAGCTTTCTTT. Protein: CASSVEENTEAFF.

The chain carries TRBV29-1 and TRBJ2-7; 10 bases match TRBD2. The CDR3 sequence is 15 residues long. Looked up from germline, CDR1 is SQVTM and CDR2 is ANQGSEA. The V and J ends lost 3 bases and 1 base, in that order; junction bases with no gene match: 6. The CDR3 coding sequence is TGCAGCGTTGAGATTGTAGCGGGAGGATCCTACGAGCAGTACTTC. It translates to CSVEIVAGGSYEQYF.

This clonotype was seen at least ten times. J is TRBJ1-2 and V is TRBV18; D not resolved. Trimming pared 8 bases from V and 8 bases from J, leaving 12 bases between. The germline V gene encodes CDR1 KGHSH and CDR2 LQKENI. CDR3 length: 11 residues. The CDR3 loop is CASRNSTGYTF. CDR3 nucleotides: TGTGCCAGCCGTAACAGCACAGGCTACACCTTC.

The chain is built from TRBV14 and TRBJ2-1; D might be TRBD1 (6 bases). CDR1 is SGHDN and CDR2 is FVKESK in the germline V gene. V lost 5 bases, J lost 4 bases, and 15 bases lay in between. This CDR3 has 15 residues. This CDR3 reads CASSFAPGQYNEQFF. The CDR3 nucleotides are TGTGCCAGCAGCTTCGCACCGGGACAATACAATGAGCAGTTCTTC.

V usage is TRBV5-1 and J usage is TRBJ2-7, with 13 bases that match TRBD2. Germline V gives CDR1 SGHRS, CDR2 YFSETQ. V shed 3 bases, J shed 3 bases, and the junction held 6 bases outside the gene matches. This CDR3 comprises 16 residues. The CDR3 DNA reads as TGCGCCAGCAGCTACGGGACTAGCGGGATCGTCTACGAGCAGTACTTC. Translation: CASSYGTSGIVYEQYF.